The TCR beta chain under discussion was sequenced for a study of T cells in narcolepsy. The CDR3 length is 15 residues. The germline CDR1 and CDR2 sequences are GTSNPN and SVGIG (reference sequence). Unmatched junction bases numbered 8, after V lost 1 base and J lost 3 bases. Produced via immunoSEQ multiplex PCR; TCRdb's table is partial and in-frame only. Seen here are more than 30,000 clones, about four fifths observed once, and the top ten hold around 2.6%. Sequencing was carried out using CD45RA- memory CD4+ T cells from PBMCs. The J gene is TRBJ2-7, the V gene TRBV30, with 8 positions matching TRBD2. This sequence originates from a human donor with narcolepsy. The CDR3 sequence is CAWSGGVAGFYEQYF. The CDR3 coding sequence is TGTGCCTGGAGTGGAGGAGTAGCGGGGTTCTACGAGCAGTACTTC.